This T cell receptor (beta chain) came from a study of Tregs in tolerant kidney transplant recipients. Study-wide points: Some patients' samples used different primers over time, so nucleotide sequences weren't comparable. Activated donor B cell expansion appeared to reveal the most relevant donor-specific TCRbeta repertoire. Biological reproducibility was not directly addressed, but technical replication error appeared minimal.

As for this clone: Its matching antigen is unknown.

The junction had 10 bases not matched to a gene; V was cut back by 1 base and J by 3 bases. In germline, CDR1 is SGHVS, CDR2 FQNEAQ. The CDR3 sequence is 17 residues long. Related graft donors supplied nonmyeloablative bone marrow transplants, and mixed chimerism was transient. Unstimulated Tregs (CD4+CD25+CD127-) and CD4+CD25- non-Tregs were sorted from PBMCs. Produced via immunoSEQ multiplex PCR; TCRdb's table is partial and in-frame only. The data show about 52,000 clones, with roughly nine tenths seen just once and approximately 16% held by the top ten. The receptor comes from a human patient who received a combined kidney and bone marrow transplant. Some T cells may have originated in the graft donor. V and J are TRBV7-8 and TRBJ2-7, with 9 bases aligning to TRBD2. Sequences were derived from CD8+ T cells from blood (PBMCs), sampled 24 months after the transplant. CDR3 protein: CASSLGPRLAGNYEQYF. In DNA form, the CDR3 reads TGTGCCAGCAGCTTAGGCCCCCGTCTAGCGGGAAACTACGAGCAGTACTTC.